A single sample gave rise to the 23 T cell receptor beta chains below, sequenced in a study of blood T cell repertoires in COVID-19. Clones were sequenced by immunoSEQ multiplex PCR, and TCRdb holds only the in-frame ones, with some missing. The table shows more than 150,000 clones, with 90% occurring only once. Material for sequencing was peripheral blood. The receptors stem from a man aged 45-60 years with acute or convalescent COVID-19.

The chain couples TRBV7-2 to TRBJ1-3; 11 nucleotides align to TRBD1. The germline CDR1 and CDR2 sequences are SGHTA and FQGNSA. This CDR3 has 16 residues. The ends lost 5 bases at V and 2 bases at J; junction bases unmatched: 5. The CDR3 nucleotides read TGTGCCAGCAGCCTATGGGACAGGGGGACTGGAAACACCATATATTTT. It is translated as CASSLWDRGTGNTIYF.

The gene calls are TRBV7-9 and TRBJ1-5; no clear D. Per the germline V gene, CDR1 is SEHNR and CDR2 is FQNEAQ (reference sequence). V lost 2 bases and J 5 bases, leaving 7 bases between the germline ends. The CDR3 has 13 residues. CDR3 loop: CASSLNSDQPQHF. Here the CDR3 DNA reads TGTGCCAGCAGCTTAAACAGTGATCAGCCCCAGCATTTT.

This chain joins TRBV5-1 and TRBJ2-3; TRBD1 matches 9 bases. Germline loops: CDR1 SGHRS, CDR2 YFSETQ. This CDR3 has 16 residues. V trimming: 3 bases; J trimming: 0 bases; junction bases outside the gene matches: 5. CDR3 region: CASSWRTGDSTDTQYF. The CDR3 nucleotides read TGCGCCAGCAGCTGGCGGACAGGGGACAGCACAGATACGCAGTATTTT.

This chain uses TRBV6-5 with TRBJ2-7; TRBD1 is a possible D gene (6 bases). Looked up from germline, CDR1 is MNHEY and CDR2 is SVGAGI. The CDR3 contains 14 residues. V was pared by 8 bases and J by 5 bases, with 19 bases between. CDR3: CASDRQASGNEQYF. CDR3 DNA sequence: TGTGCCAGCGACAGACAGGCAAGTGGGAACGAGCAGTACTTC.

CDR3 nucleotides: TGCAGCGTACGCCGGGACACCACGAACACCGGGGAGCTGTTTTTT. Its protein product is CSVRRDTTNTGELFF. V gene TRBV29-1 combines with J gene TRBJ2-2, with D perhaps TRBD1 (6 bases). The CDR3 spans 15 residues. In germline, CDR1 is SQVTM, CDR2 ANQGSEA. Between the trimmed V and J ends, which lost 6 bases and 0 bases, there was a span of 14 bases.

V gene TRBV7-8 combines with J gene TRBJ2-7, with 9 bases fitting TRBD1. V lost 4 bases, J lost 4 bases, and 8 bases stayed unmatched. The germline CDR1 and CDR2 sequences are SGHVS and FQNEAQ. This CDR3 is 15 amino acids long. This CDR3 is CASSSTGGFGYEQYV. The DNA for the CDR3 is TGTGCCAGCAGCTCCACAGGGGGCTTTGGATACGAGCAGTACGTC.

This chain uses TRBV28 with TRBJ2-3; TRBD1 aligns across 8 bases. Germline V gene sequence: CDR1 MDHEN, CDR2 SYDVKM. The V segment lost 5 bases and the J segment 1 base; nucleotides outside the gene matches: 5. This CDR3 contains 15 residues. The CDR3 DNA sequence: TGTGCCAGCAGTACTCAGGGGGCGGGCACAGATACGCAGTATTTT. Translating gives CASSTQGAGTDTQYF.

A few counts support this clone. This chain joins TRBV5-1 and TRBJ1-1, with D possibly matching TRBD1 (5 bases). The V gene's germline CDR1 is SGHRS and CDR2 YFSETQ. The germline V and J ends were trimmed by 3 bases and 7 bases, with 16 bases remaining between them. The CDR3 length is 14 residues. CDR3 region: CASSSGTSYGEAFF. Written as DNA, the CDR3 is TGCGCCAGCAGCTCTGGGACTTCTTACGGTGAAGCTTTCTTT. Supplemented by reference TRBV5-1 and TRBJ1-1, the full variable domain reads KAGVTQTPRYLIKTRGQQVTLSCSPISGHRSVSWYQQTPGQGLQFLFEYFSETQRNKGNFPGRFSGRQFSNSRSEMNVSTLELGDSALYLCASSSGTSYGEAFFGQGTRLTVV.

V and J are TRBV7-9 and TRBJ1-2; no clear D gene. Germline V gene data show CDR1 as SEHNR and CDR2 as FQNEAQ (reference sequence). CDR3 length: 12 residues. V gave up 4 bases and J gave up 8 bases, with 11 bases separating them. The CDR3 DNA reads as TGTGCCAGCAGCTACCGACCCGGGGGCTACACCTTC. Translation gives CASSYRPGGYTF.

This sequence joins TRBV2 and TRBJ2-1; 7 bases map to TRBD1. CDR1 and CDR2 from the germline V gene are SNHLY and FYNNEI. The CDR3 totals 14 residues. Losses at the gene ends were 8 bases for V and 6 bases for J; bases not matched to a gene: 10. The DNA of the CDR3 is TGTGCCAGCGGCCGACAGGGAGCTCCCAATGAGCAGTTCTTC. This translates into CASGRQGAPNEQFF.

This chain links TRBV9 with TRBJ2-2, with D perhaps TRBD1 (5 bases). From germline, CDR1 is SGDLS and CDR2 YYNGEE. The CDR3 spans 15 residues. V was pared by 4 bases and J by 1 base, with 11 bases between. CDR3 region: CASSPQGLNTGELFF. The CDR3 nucleotides read TGTGCCAGCAGCCCCCAGGGTTTGAACACCGGGGAGCTGTTTTTT.

The chain carries TRBV6-2 or TRBV6-3 and TRBJ1-2, with 7 bases lining up with TRBD1. The CDR3 extends over 12 amino acids. Germline assignment: CDR1 MNHEY and CDR2 SVGEGT. Losses at the gene ends were 6 bases for V and 6 bases for J; bases not matched to a gene: 4. The CDR3 protein is CASSETGNGYTF. The CDR3 DNA follows: TGTGCCAGCAGCGAGACAGGGAATGGCTACACCTTC.

The rearrangement links TRBV5-6 to TRBJ1-4, with D tentatively TRBD1 (6 bases). V was pared by 7 bases and J by 5 bases, with 12 bases between. From germline, CDR1 is SGHDT and CDR2 YYEEEE. The length of the CDR3 is 13 residues. CDR3 region: CASSQQGNEKLFF. The CDR3 DNA is TGTGCCAGCTCACAACAGGGAAATGAAAAACTGTTTTTT.

This chain links TRBV7-9 with TRBJ1-5; no clear D gene. This CDR3 spans 13 amino acids. CDR1 is SEHNR and CDR2 is FQNEAQ in the germline V gene (reference sequence). The V and J ends lost 3 bases and 5 bases respectively, with 8 bases between them. CDR3 loop: CASSFAAHQPQHF. CDR3 sequence (DNA): TGTGCCAGCAGCTTTGCGGCGCATCAGCCCCAGCATTTT.

This chain uses TRBV6-5 with TRBJ1-4; D uncertain. The germline V gene encodes CDR1 MNHEY and CDR2 SVGAGI. Trimming stripped 5 bases from V and 5 bases from J, with 15 bases between. The CDR3 is made up of 15 amino acids. As DNA, the CDR3 is TGTGCCAGCAGTCAACGGTCAGGCGACAATGAAAAACTGTTTTTT. Its protein is CASSQRSGDNEKLFF.

The gene calls are TRBV6-2 or TRBV6-3 and TRBJ2-5; 9 bases line up with TRBD2. Germline trimming cut 2 bases from V and 2 bases from J; bases unmatched to any gene: 3. The CDR3 spans 15 residues. CDR1 and CDR2 (germline): MNHEY, SVGEGT. The CDR3 sequence: CASSYLAGLQETQYF. CDR3 nucleotides: TGTGCCAGCAGTTACCTAGCGGGGTTACAAGAGACCCAGTACTTC.

The chain has TRBV6-5 and TRBJ2-1, with D possibly being TRBD2 (5 bases). Deletions cut 0 bases from V and 4 bases from J, with 13 bases between. This CDR3 contains 16 residues. CDR1 is MNHEY, CDR2 SVGAGI, per germline. Here the CDR3 DNA reads TGTGCCAGCAGTTACTCTATGGATTCGGGGTACAATGAGCAGTTCTTC. Protein sequence: CASSYSMDSGYNEQFF.

The chain joins TRBV30 to TRBJ1-2; no reliable D call. The CDR3 spans 13 residues. Germline CDR1 is GTSNPN and CDR2 is SVGIG (reference sequence). V was pared by 0 bases and J by 0 bases, with 5 bases between. CDR3 DNA sequence: TGTGCCTGGAGTGTACTGCCTAACTATGGCTACACCTTC. Amino acid sequence: CAWSVLPNYGYTF.

The rearrangement uses TRBV28 and TRBJ1-6; TRBD1 matches at 12 bases. This CDR3 spans 15 amino acids. The V gene end was trimmed by 7 bases and the J gene end by 9 bases; junction bases not matched to a gene: 7. Per germline, CDR1 MDHEN and CDR2 SYDVKM. The CDR3, as DNA: TGTGCCAGCAAACCCCGGGACAGGGGGCTTTCACCCCTCCACTTT. Amino acids: CASKPRDRGLSPLHF.

The chain is built from TRBV9 and TRBJ2-3; TRBD1 matches at 7 bases. The ends lost 0 bases at V and 3 bases at J; junction bases unmatched: 4. CDR3 size: 15 residues. From germline, CDR1 is SGDLS and CDR2 YYNGEE. Here the CDR3 reads CASSVVLTGTDTQYF. CDR3 nucleotides: TGTGCCAGCAGCGTAGTCTTGACAGGGACAGATACGCAGTATTTT.

The chain has TRBV28 and TRBJ1-5; 8 bases fit TRBD1. Germline trimming cut 2 bases from V and 7 bases from J; bases unmatched to any gene: 7. This CDR3 spans 15 amino acids. The V gene's germline CDR1 is MDHEN and CDR2 SYDVKM. This CDR3 reads CASSLGRGRWQPQHF. The CDR3 nucleotides are TGTGCCAGCAGTTTAGGCAGGGGGCGCTGGCAGCCCCAGCATTTT.

J is TRBJ1-3 and V is TRBV24-1; tentative D call: TRBD1 (6 bases). This CDR3 is built from 15 residues. V shed 4 bases and J shed 1 base, with 10 bases lying between them. The germline V gene encodes CDR1 KGHDR and CDR2 SFDVKD. The CDR3 protein is CATSDPQGSGNTIYF. CDR3 sequence (DNA): TGTGCCACCAGTGACCCACAGGGATCTGGAAACACCATATATTTT.

This CDR3 is CASSQAYGGNTEAFF. The CDR3 nucleotides are TGTGCCAGCAGCCAAGCCTACGGCGGGAACACTGAAGCTTTCTTT. V usage is TRBV3-1 (or the pseudogene TRBV3-2) and J usage is TRBJ1-1; D is undetermined. Trimming took 1 base from V and 1 from J, leaving 10 bases between them. CDR1 and CDR2 from the germline V gene are LGHDT and YNNKEL (reference sequence). The CDR3 has 15 residues.